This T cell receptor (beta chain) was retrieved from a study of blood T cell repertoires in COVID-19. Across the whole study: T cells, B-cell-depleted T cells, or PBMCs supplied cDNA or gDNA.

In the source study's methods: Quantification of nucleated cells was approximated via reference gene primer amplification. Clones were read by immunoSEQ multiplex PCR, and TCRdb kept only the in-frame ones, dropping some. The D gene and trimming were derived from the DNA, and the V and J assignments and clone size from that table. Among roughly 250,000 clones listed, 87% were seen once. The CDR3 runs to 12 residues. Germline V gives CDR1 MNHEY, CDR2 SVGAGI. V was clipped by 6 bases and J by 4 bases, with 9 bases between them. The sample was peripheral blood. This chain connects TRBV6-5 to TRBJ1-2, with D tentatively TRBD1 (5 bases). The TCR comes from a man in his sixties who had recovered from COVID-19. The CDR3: CASSRDAYGYTF. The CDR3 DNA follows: TGTGCCAGCAGCAGGGATGCCTATGGCTACACCTTC.